This T cell receptor (beta chain) was found in a study of cytomegalovirus exposure and HLA in healthy donors. Notes on this clone: Its antigen is unidentified.

Findings and caveats of the study: Using a false discovery rate of 0.05, a later analysis showed that some 16,000 TCR beta sequences were associated with HLA alleles. A later analysis found that most CMV-associated TCR beta chains appeared HLA-restricted.

This PCR relied on a set of 60 Vbeta primers and 13 Jbeta primers. Repertoires were generated with immunoSEQ multiplex PCR, while TCRdb's copy carries only in-frame clones and drops some. The sample is made up of some 130,000 clones, and the top ten hold roughly 2% of it. This receptor was obtained from an older woman in good health and CMV-seronegative. Sequencing was performed on PBMCs.

In nucleotides, the CDR3 is TGTGCTAGTGGCACCAGGGGACAGGGGACAGAGACCCAGTACTTC. As protein: CASGTRGQGTETQYF. The chain recombines TRBV12-5 with TRBJ2-5; 10 nucleotides align to TRBD1. V gave up 6 bases and J gave up 4 bases; unmatched junction bases: 8. The CDR3 loop spans 15 amino acids. The germline gives CDR1 LGHNT, CDR2 FRNRAP.